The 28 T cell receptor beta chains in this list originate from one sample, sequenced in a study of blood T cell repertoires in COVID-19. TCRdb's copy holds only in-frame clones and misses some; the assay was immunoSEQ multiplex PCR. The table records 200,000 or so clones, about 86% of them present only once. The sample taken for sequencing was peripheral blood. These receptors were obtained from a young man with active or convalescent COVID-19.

This chain's CDR3 is CAITGQGDDNEQFF. DNA for the CDR3: TGTGCCATCACAGGACAGGGTGATGACAATGAGCAGTTCTTC. The rearrangement joins TRBV10-3 to TRBJ2-1; 8 bases fit TRBD1. Germline V gives CDR1 ENHRY, CDR2 SYGVKD. The CDR3 has 14 amino acids. J was trimmed by 5 bases and V by 7 bases; bases with no gene match: 7.

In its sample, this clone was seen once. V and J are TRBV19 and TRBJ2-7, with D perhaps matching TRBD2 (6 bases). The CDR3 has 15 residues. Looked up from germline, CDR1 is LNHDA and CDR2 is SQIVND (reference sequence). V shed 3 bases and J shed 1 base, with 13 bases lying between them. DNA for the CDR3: TGTGCCAGTAGTATTCGAGCGGGTTCTTCCTACGAGCAGTACTTC. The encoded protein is CASSIRAGSSYEQYF.

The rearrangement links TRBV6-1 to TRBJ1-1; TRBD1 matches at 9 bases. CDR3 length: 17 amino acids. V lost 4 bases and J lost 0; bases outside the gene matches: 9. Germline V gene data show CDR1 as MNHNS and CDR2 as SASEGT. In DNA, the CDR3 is TGTGCCAGCAGTGGTTGGGCCGGGACAGGGATGAACACTGAAGCTTTCTTT. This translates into CASSGWAGTGMNTEAFF.

CDR3 DNA sequence: TGTGCTAGTGGCCCCGGGACAGATCGGGATGAGCAGTTCTTC. It specifies CASGPGTDRDEQFF. The V and J genes are TRBV12-5 and TRBJ2-1; 7 bases are shared with TRBD1. This CDR3 has 14 residues. Germline V lookup: CDR1 LGHNT, CDR2 FRNRAP. V lost 6 bases, J lost 8 bases, and 10 bases stayed unmatched.

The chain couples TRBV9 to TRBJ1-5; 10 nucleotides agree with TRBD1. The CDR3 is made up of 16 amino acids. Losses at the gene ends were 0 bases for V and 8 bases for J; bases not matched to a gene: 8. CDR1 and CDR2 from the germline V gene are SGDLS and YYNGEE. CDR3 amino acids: CASSVGDRGWFEPQHF. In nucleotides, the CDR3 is TGTGCCAGCAGCGTAGGGGACAGGGGATGGTTTGAGCCCCAGCATTTT.

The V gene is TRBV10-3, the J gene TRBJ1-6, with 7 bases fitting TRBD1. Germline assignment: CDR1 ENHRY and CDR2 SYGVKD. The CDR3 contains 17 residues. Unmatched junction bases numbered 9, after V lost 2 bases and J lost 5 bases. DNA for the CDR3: TGTGCCATCAGTGAGACGTTAGGGGGCGCGGATAATTCACCCCTCCACTTT. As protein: CAISETLGGADNSPLHF.

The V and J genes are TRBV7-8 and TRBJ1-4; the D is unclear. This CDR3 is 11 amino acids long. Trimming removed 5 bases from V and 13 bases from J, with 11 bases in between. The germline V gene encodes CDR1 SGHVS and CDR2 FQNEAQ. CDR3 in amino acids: CASSLTRRLFF. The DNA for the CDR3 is TGTGCCAGCAGCCTAACAAGGAGACTGTTTTTT.

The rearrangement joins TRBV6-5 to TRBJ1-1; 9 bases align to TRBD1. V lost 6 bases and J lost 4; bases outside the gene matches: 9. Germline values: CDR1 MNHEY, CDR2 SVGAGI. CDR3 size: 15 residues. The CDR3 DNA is TGTGCCAGCAGCCCCATACAGGGGGCGGGCACTGAAGCTTTCTTT. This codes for CASSPIQGAGTEAFF.

In nucleotides, the CDR3 is TGTGCCTGGAGTAACAGGGTGCCGGGGTCACCCCTCCACTTT. Protein sequence: CAWSNRVPGSPLHF. This sequence joins TRBV30 and TRBJ1-6; TRBD1 might be the D (6 bases). CDR3 length equals 14 residues. Deletions cut 2 bases from V and 10 bases from J, with 15 bases between. CDR1 and CDR2 from the germline V gene are GTSNPN and SVGIG (reference sequence).

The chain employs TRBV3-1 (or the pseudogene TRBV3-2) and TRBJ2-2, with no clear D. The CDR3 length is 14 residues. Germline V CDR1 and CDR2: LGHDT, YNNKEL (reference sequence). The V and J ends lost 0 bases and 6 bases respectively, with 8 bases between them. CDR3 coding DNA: TGTGCCAGCAGCCAAGAAGTTAGTTCCGGGGAGCTGTTTTTT. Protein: CASSQEVSSGELFF.

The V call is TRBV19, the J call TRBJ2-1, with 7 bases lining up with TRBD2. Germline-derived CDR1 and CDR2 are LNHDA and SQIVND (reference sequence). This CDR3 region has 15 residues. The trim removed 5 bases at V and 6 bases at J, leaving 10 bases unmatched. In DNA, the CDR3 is TGTGCCAGTAGTCATTCACCCGGGGGGAGCAATGAGCAGTTCTTC. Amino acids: CASSHSPGGSNEQFF.

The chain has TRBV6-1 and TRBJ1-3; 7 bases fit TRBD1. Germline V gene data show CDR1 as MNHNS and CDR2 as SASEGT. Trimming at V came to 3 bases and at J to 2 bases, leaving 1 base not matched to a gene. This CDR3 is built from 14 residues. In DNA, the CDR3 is TGTGCCAGCAGTGAGACAGGGACTGGAAACACCATATATTTT. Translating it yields CASSETGTGNTIYF.

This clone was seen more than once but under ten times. The CDR3 spells CASREQGPDNQPQHF. The CDR3 DNA is TGTGCCAGCAGGGAACAGGGCCCTGACAATCAGCCCCAGCATTTT. This sequence joins TRBV28 and TRBJ1-5, with D possibly TRBD1 on 6 matching bases. CDR1 is MDHEN and CDR2 is SYDVKM in the germline V gene. Trimming pared 6 bases from V and 3 bases from J, leaving 15 bases between. The length of the CDR3 is 15 residues.

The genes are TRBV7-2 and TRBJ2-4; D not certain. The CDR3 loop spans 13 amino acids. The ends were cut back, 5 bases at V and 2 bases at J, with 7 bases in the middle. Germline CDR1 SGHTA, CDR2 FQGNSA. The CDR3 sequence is CASSRGSKNIQYF. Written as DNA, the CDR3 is TGTGCCAGCAGCCGCGGATCCAAAAACATTCAGTACTTC. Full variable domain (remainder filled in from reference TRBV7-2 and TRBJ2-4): GAGVSQSPSNKVTEKGKDVELRCDPISGHTALYWYRQSLGQGLEFLIYFQGNSAPDKSGLPSDRFSAERTGGSVSTLTIQRTQQEDSAVYLCASSRGSKNIQYFGAGTRLSVL.

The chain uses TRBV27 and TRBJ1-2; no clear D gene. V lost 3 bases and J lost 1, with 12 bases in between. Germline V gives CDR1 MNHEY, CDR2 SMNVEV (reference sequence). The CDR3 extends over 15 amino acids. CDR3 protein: CASSFKAVVNYGYTF. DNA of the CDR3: TGTGCCAGCAGTTTTAAGGCGGTCGTTAACTATGGCTACACCTTC.

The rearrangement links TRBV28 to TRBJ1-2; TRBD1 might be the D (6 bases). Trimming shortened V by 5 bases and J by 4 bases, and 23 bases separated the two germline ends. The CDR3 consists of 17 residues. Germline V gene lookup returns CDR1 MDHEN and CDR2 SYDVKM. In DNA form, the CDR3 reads TGTGCCAGCAGTCTCGGGGGGCAGGGTAGGATCAGCTATGGCTACACCTTC. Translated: CASSLGGQGRISYGYTF.

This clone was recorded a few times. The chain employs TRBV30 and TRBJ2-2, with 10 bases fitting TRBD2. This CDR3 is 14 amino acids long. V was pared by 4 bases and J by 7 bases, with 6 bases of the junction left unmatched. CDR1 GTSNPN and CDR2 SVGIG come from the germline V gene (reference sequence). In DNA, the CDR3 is TGTGCCTGGATGTCACTAGCGGGATACGGGGAGCTGTTTTTT. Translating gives CAWMSLAGYGELFF.

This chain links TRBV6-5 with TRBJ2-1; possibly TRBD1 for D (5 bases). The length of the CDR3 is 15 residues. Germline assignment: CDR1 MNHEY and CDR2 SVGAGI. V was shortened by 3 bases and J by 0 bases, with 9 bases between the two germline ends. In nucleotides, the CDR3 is TGTGCCAGCAGTTATGGGGCGGCCTCCTACAATGAGCAGTTCTTC. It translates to CASSYGAASYNEQFF.

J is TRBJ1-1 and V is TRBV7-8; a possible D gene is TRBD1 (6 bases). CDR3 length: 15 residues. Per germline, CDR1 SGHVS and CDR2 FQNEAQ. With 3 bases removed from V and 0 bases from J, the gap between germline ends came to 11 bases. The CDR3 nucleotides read TGTGCCAGCAGCTTCCCGGCAGGGGTGAACACTGAAGCTTTCTTT. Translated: CASSFPAGVNTEAFF.

Here the CDR3 DNA reads TGTGCCTGGAGCTTACGTGCAGGCGTCGGGGAGCTGTTTTTT. It yields the protein CAWSLRAGVGELFF. V and J are TRBV30 and TRBJ2-2; no firm D call. Trimming stripped 3 bases from V and 7 bases from J, with 15 bases between. The germline CDR1 and CDR2 sequences are GTSNPN and SVGIG (reference sequence). The CDR3 runs to 14 residues.

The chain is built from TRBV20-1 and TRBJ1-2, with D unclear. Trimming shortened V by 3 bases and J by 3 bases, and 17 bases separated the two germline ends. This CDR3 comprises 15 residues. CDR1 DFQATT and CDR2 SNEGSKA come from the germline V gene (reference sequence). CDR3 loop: CSASGPRARDYGYTF. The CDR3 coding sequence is TGCAGTGCTAGTGGTCCGAGGGCGCGGGACTATGGCTACACCTTC.

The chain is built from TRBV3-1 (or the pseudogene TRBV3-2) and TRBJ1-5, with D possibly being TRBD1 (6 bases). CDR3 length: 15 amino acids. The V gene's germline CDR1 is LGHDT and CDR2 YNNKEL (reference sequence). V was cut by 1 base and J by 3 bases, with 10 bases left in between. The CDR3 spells CASSQGGTINQPQHF. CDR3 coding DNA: TGTGCCAGCAGCCAAGGAGGGACAATCAATCAGCCCCAGCATTTT.

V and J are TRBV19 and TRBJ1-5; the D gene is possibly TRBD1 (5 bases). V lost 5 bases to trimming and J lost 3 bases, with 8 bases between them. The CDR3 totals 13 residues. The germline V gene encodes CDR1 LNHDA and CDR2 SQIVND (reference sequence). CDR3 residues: CASSVTVNQPQHF. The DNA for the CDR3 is TGTGCCAGTAGTGTGACAGTCAATCAGCCCCAGCATTTT.

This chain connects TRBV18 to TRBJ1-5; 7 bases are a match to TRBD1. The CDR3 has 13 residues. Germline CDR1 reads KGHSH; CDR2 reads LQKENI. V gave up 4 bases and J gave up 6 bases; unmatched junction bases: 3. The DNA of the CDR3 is TGTGCCAGCTCACTAGACAGGGCTCAGCCCCAGCATTTT. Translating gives CASSLDRAQPQHF.

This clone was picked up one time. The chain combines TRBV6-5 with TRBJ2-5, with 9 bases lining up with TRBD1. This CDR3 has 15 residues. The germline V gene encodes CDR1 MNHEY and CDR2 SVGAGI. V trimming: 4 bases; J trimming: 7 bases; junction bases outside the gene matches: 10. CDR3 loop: CASSSRDRDPGTQYF. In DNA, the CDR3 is TGTGCCAGCAGTTCCCGGGACAGGGATCCAGGGACCCAGTACTTC.

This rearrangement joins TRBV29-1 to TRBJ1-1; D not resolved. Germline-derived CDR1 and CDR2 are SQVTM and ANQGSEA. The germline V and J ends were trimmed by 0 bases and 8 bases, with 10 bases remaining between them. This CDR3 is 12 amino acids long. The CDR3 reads CSVEEGAREAFF. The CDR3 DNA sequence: TGCAGCGTTGAAGAGGGCGCCCGGGAAGCTTTCTTT.

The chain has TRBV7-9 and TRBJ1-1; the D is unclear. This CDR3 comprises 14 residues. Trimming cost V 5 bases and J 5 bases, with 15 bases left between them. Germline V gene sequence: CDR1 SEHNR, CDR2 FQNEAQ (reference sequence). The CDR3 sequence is CASSATPGGTEAFF. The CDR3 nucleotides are TGTGCCAGCAGCGCCACCCCGGGAGGTACTGAAGCTTTCTTT.

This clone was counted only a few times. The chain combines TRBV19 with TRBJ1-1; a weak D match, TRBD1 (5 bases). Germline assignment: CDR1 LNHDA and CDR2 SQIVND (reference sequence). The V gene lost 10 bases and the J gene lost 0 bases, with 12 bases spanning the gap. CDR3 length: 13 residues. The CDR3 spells CATGGTVNTEAFF. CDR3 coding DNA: TGTGCCACCGGGGGAACGGTGAACACTGAAGCTTTCTTT.